This T cell receptor beta chain originates from a study of vaccination effects on CD4 cells after COVID-19. Study information: BNT162b2 vaccine or mRNA-1273 vaccine was given to participants in two doses.

TCRdb's copy holds only in-frame clones and misses some; the assay was immunoSEQ multiplex PCR. In the table there are some 79,000 clones, approximately 74% of which are singletons. For this clone: As yet, its antigen is unknown.

Ahead of sequencing, the ViraFEST assay grew antigen-specific CD4+ T cells using viral peptide pools. Culturing for more than 9 days preceded CD4+ T cell isolation. This CDR3 region has 14 residues. CDR1 and CDR2 from the germline V gene are LNHNV and YYDKDF (reference sequence). Trimming left V 6 bases short and J 5 bases short, with 15 bases between. The TCR comes from a human donor who received a COVID-19 vaccine. Sequenced here: CD4+ T cells from PBMCs cultured with HCoV-229E spike peptides, sampled before COVID-19 vaccination. V is TRBV15 and J is TRBJ2-3; possibly TRBD1 for D (5 bases). The CDR3 spells CATRSQGGQDTQYF. In DNA, the CDR3 is TGTGCCACCAGAAGTCAGGGCGGTCAAGATACGCAGTATTTT.